This T cell receptor beta chain was retrieved from a study of blood T cell repertoires in COVID-19. Under the authors' procedure: Amplification with reference gene primers provided the estimates of nucleated cell counts. Sequencing used immunoSEQ multiplex PCR; TCRdb keeps in-frame clones, though not all of them. V and J calls plus clone size are reproduced from that table; the DNA served to infer D and trimming. The sample yields 360,000 or so clones, more than 70% seen once. The junction had 6 bases not matched to a gene; V was cut back by 4 bases and J by 7 bases. The CDR3 loop spans 16 amino acids. The germline gives CDR1 MGHRA, CDR2 YSYEKL.

This chain joins TRBV4-1 and TRBJ2-2, with TRBD2 identical over 13 bases. The sample comprised peripheral blood. The clonotype was recovered from a woman aged 55-75 years with COVID-19, enrolled during active disease. CDR3 sequence (DNA): TGCGCCAGCAGCCCGACGGGACTAGCGGGGTTCGGGGAGCTGTTTTTT. It yields the protein CASSPTGLAGFGELFF.